This entry lists 18 T cell receptor beta chains sequenced from one sample in a study of T cells in Graves' hyperthyroidism and ophthalmopathy. From RNA transcripts, TCR beta CDR3 regions were amplified. HTBI primers were employed in a first-round RT-PCR of the TCR CDR3. TCRdb recomputed calls from the multiplex PCR reads with MiXCR, one row per CDR3 protein. The sample lists some 570,000 distinct CDR3 sequences, approximately 14% occurring once. Sequencing was done on a sample of blood. The receptors were sampled from a young woman with Graves' ophthalmopathy.

The genes are TRBV19 and TRBJ2-2, with 8 bases lining up with TRBD1. Germline CDR1 is LNHDA and CDR2 is SQIVND (reference sequence). The junction had 5 bases not matched to a gene; V was cut back by 1 base and J by 7 bases. CDR3 length equals 15 residues. The CDR3 coding sequence is TGTGCCAGTAGTATAGCAGGGGGCGCAATCGGGGAGCTGTTTTTT. Its translation is CASSIAGGAIGELFF. The full variable domain, with the rest looked up from reference TRBV19 and TRBJ2-2, is DGGITQSPKYLFRKEGQNVTLSCEQNLNHDAMYWYRQDPGQGLRLIYYSQIVNDFQKGDIAEGYSVSREKKESFPLTVTSAQKNPTAFYLCASSIAGGAIGELFFGEGSRLTVL.

The V call is TRBV2, the J call TRBJ2-5; D remains ambiguous. This CDR3 region has 13 residues. CDR1 and CDR2 from the germline V gene are SNHLY and FYNNEI. Trimming removed 6 bases from V and 2 bases from J, with 10 bases in between. As DNA, the CDR3 is TGTGCCAGCAGAAGGGAACATCAAGAGACCCAGTACTTC. This translates into CASRREHQETQYF.

This clonotype has ten or more counts. The chain joins TRBV4-1 to TRBJ1-1; D call uncertain. Germline V gene data show CDR1 as MGHRA and CDR2 as YSYEKL. The V end lost 3 bases, the J end lost 4 bases, and 9 bases lay between the germline ends. CDR3 length: 13 residues. The chain's CDR3 is CASSQRVATEAFF. The CDR3 nucleotides read TGCGCCAGCAGCCAGAGGGTGGCCACTGAAGCTTTCTTT.

Many counts were recorded for this clonotype. The V and J genes are TRBV18 and TRBJ1-1; no clear D gene. The ends were cut back, 6 bases at V and 11 bases at J, with 16 bases in the middle. Looked up from germline, CDR1 is KGHSH and CDR2 is LQKENI. This CDR3 has 12 amino acids. The CDR3 spells CASSPDLDGAFF. The CDR3 region has the DNA TGTGCCAGCTCCCCGGACCTCGACGGGGCTTTCTTT. Full variable domain (missing parts from reference TRBV18 and TRBJ1-1): NAGVMQNPRHLVRRRGQEARLRCSPMKGHSHVYWYRQLPEEGLKFMVYLQKENIIDESGMPKERFSAEFPKEGPSILRIQQVVRGDSAAYFCASSPDLDGAFFGQGTRLTVV.

This clonotype has ten or more counts. The V call is TRBV6-2 or TRBV6-3, the J call TRBJ2-7; D remains ambiguous. The V end lost 2 bases, the J end lost 7 bases, and 12 bases lay between the germline ends. Germline values: CDR1 MNHEY, CDR2 SVGEGT. The CDR3 sequence is 13 residues long. CDR3 loop: CASSYPPALEQYF. CDR3 bases: TGTGCCAGCAGTTACCCGCCTGCCCTTGAGCAGTACTTC.

The J gene is TRBJ2-1, the V gene TRBV5-6; 11 bases fit TRBD1. Germline V lookup: CDR1 SGHDT, CDR2 YYEEEE. This CDR3 is 15 amino acids long. V was pared by 0 bases and J by 15 bases, with 11 bases of the junction left unmatched. The CDR3 reads CASSLGTGGPFRRFF. The DNA of the CDR3 is TGTGCCAGCAGCTTGGGGACAGGGGGCCCATTTCGGCGGTTCTTC. The full variable domain, completed using reference TRBV5-6 and TRBJ2-1, is DAGVTQSPTHLIKTRGQQVTLRCSPKSGHDTVSWYQQALGQGPQFIFQYYEEEERQRGNFPDRFSGHQFPNYSSELNVNALLLGDSALYLCASSLGTGGPFRRFFGPGTRLTVL.

This clonotype was recorded a few times. This sequence joins TRBV13 and TRBJ1-3; D not certain. The CDR3 covers 15 residues. Between the trimmed V and J ends, which lost 2 bases and 2 bases, there was a span of 10 bases. The V gene's germline CDR1 is PRHDT and CDR2 FYEKMQ (reference sequence). CDR3 sequence (DNA): TGTGCCAGCAGCTTAACCCCCCTGGCTGGAAACACCATATATTTT. This encodes CASSLTPLAGNTIYF.

This clonotype was detected many times. This chain connects TRBV27 to TRBJ2-1; 13 bases fit TRBD2. V shed 4 bases and J 0 bases; nucleotides not matched to a gene: 12. CDR3 length: 20 residues. The germline V gene has CDR1 MNHEY and CDR2 SMNVEV (reference sequence). CDR3 sequence (DNA): TGTGCCAGCAGTTCAATCATCACCTGGACTAGCGGGAGCTCCTACAATGAGCAGTTCTTC. Translating gives CASSSIITWTSGSSYNEQFF.

This clonotype was recorded many times. This chain uses TRBV20-1 with TRBJ2-1, with 7 nucleotides matching TRBD2. Germline V gene sequence: CDR1 DFQATT, CDR2 SNEGSKA (reference sequence). The junction had 15 bases not matched to a gene; V was cut back by 6 bases and J by 7 bases. This CDR3 contains 15 residues. The CDR3 DNA sequence: TGCAGTGCCGGGGGGAGAGCGGGGCTACTGAATGAGCAGTTCTTC. Translating it yields CSAGGRAGLLNEQFF.

Regarding this clonotype: Mismatch with germline at one junction end may stem from a read error. The V call is TRBV9, the J call TRBJ2-5; 9 nucleotides align to TRBD1. The germline gives CDR1 SGDLS, CDR2 YYNGEE. The CDR3 extends over 16 amino acids. The CDR3 nucleotides read TGTGCCGGCAGCGTAGCTCCACAGGGACAGGGAGAGACCCAGTACTTC. Protein sequence: CAGSVAPQGQGETQYF.

The rearrangement joins TRBV12-3 or TRBV12-4 to TRBJ2-1, with TRBD2 matching 9 bases. V lost 4 bases to trimming and J lost 8 bases; unmatched junction nucleotides: 33. This CDR3 region has 23 residues. The CDR3 DNA follows: TGTGCCAGCAGTTCGCCCCTGGGGGCAGAAGTAGCGGGAGTGGCCCGCCACTTCGATGAGCAGTTCTTC. Its protein is CASSSPLGAEVAGVARHFDEQFF.

This clonotype was recorded a few times. This rearrangement joins TRBV11-3 to TRBJ2-3, with 14 bases fitting TRBD2. V gave up 2 bases and J gave up 7 bases; unmatched junction bases: 17. The length of the CDR3 is 20 residues. Germline V gene sequence: CDR1 SGHNT, CDR2 YENEEA. The CDR3 sequence: CASSLTVNPGLAGGPHTQYF. In DNA, the CDR3 is TGTGCCAGCAGCTTAACCGTGAACCCAGGACTAGCGGGAGGCCCCCATACGCAGTATTTT.

There are many counts of this clonotype. CDR3 loop: CASSLAGGEGNQPQHF. CDR3 bases: TGTGCCAGCAGCTTAGCAGGCGGCGAGGGCAATCAGCCCCAGCATTTT. The V call is TRBV7-9, the J call TRBJ1-5; D is unclear. V was cut by 0 bases and J by 2 bases, with 11 bases left in between. Germline CDR1 reads SEHNR; CDR2 reads FQNEAQ (reference sequence). The CDR3 is 16 residues long.

This clonotype has at least ten counts. J is TRBJ2-1 and V is TRBV2; 7 nucleotides match TRBD2. This CDR3 is built from 15 residues. The germline V gene has CDR1 SNHLY and CDR2 FYNNEI. Losses at the gene ends were 8 bases for V and 6 bases for J; bases not matched to a gene: 13. CDR3 region: CASALSLAAINEQFF. The CDR3 nucleotides are TGTGCCAGCGCTCTGTCTCTAGCGGCCATCAATGAGCAGTTCTTC.

J is TRBJ2-7 and V is TRBV9, with 9 bases aligning to TRBD2. The V segment lost 4 bases and the J segment 2 bases; nucleotides outside the gene matches: 16. CDR3 length: 18 amino acids. Germline V gene sequence: CDR1 SGDLS, CDR2 YYNGEE. The CDR3 nucleotides are TGTGCCAGCAGCCCCCGCCCCCTCAGGCTAGCGGGGACCTACGAGCAGTACTTC. Translating gives CASSPRPLRLAGTYEQYF.

This clonotype was seen many times. The genes are TRBV12-5 and TRBJ2-7; 8 bases agree with TRBD2. The CDR3 extends over 17 amino acids. The germline gives CDR1 LGHNT, CDR2 FRNRAP. Trimming removed 1 base from V and 2 bases from J; junction bases left unmatched: 10. CDR3 in amino acids: CASGLAPRGGRAYEQYF. The CDR3 DNA reads TGTGCTAGTGGTTTGGCCCCCCGGGGGGGTCGTGCCTACGAGCAGTACTTC.

This clonotype was seen at least ten times. The chain couples TRBV2 to TRBJ1-4; 11 bases match TRBD1. Germline values: CDR1 SNHLY, CDR2 FYNNEI. This CDR3 is 16 amino acids long. The J segment lost 6 bases and the V segment lost 6 bases, leaving 9 bases of the junction unmatched. CDR3 coding DNA: TGTGCCAGCAGGGCTGTCTGGACAGGGGGCGATGAAAAACTGTTTTTT. Translation gives CASRAVWTGGDEKLFF.

V is TRBV4-1 and J is TRBJ1-2; D gene ambiguous. Trimming took off 6 bases at V and 0 bases at J, with 17 bases between the two ends. The CDR3 has 16 residues. Germline V gene lookup returns CDR1 MGHRA and CDR2 YSYEKL. The CDR3 here is CASRSLGRGANYGYTF. The CDR3 region has the DNA TGCGCCAGCAGGTCCCTTGGGCGCGGAGCTAACTATGGCTACACCTTC.